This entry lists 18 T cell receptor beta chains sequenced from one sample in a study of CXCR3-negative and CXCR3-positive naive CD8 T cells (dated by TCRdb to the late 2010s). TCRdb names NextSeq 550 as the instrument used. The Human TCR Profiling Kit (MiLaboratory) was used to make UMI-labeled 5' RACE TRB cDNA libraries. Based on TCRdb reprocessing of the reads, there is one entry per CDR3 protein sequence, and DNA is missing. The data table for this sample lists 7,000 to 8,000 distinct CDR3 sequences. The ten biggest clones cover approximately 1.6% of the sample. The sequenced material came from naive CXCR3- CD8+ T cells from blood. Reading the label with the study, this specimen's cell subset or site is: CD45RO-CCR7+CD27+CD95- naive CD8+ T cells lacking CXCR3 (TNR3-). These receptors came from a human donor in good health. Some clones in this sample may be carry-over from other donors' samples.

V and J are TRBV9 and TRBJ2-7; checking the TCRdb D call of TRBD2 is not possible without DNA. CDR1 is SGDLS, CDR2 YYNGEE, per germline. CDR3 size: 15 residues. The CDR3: CASSVADSLGYEQYF. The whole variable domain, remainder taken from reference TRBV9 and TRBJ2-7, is DSGVTQTPKHLITATGQRVTLRCSPRSGDLSVYWYQQSLDQGLQFLIQYYNGEERAKGNILERFSAQQFPDLHSELNLSSLELGDSALYFCASSVADSLGYEQYFGPGTRLTVT.

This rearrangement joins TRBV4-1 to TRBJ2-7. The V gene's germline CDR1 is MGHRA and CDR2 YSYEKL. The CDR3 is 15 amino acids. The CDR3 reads CASSQDSQGSYEQYF.

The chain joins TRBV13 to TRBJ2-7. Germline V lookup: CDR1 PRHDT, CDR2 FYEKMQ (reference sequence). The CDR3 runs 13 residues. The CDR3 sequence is CARSLYSSYEQYF. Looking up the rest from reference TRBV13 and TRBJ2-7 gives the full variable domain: AAGVIQSPRHLIKEKRETATLKCYPIPRHDTVYWYQQGPGQDPQFLISFYEKMQSDKGSIPDRFSAQQFSDYHSELNMSSLELGDSALYFCARSLYSSYEQYFGPGTRLTVT.

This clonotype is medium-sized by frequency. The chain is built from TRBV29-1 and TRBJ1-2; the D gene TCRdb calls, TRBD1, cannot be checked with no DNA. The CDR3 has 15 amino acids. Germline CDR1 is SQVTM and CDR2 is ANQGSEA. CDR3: CSVEAWAGGMDGYTF.

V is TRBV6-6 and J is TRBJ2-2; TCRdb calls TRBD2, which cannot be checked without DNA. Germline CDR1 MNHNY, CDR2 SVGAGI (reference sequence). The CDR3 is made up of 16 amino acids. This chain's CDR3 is CASSSRLAENTGELFF.

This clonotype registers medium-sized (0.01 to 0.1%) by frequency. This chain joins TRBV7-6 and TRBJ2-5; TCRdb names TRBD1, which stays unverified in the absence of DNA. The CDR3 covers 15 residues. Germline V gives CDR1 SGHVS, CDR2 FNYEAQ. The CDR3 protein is CASANTGNLVETQYF. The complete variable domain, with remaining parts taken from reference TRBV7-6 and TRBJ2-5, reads GAGVSQSPRYKVTKRGQDVALRCDPISGHVSLYWYRQALGQGPEFLTYFNYEAQQDKSGLPNDRFSAERPEGSISTLTIQRTEQRDSAMYRCASANTGNLVETQYFGPGTRLLVL.

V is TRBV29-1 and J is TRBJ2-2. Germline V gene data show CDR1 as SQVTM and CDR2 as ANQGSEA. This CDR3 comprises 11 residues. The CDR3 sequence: CSATNTGELFF.

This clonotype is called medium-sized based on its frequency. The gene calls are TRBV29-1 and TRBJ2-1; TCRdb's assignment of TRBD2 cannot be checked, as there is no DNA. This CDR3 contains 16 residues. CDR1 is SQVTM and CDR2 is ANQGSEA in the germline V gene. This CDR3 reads CSVVSRAESSYNEQFF.

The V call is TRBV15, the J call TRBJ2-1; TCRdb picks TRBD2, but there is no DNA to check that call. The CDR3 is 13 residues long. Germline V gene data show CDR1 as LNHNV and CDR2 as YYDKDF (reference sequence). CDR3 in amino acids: CATEGGVVNEQFF.

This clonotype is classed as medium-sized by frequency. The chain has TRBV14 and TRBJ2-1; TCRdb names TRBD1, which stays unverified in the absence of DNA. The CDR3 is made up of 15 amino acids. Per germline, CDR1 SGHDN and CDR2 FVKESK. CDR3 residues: CASSPPSTSYNEQFF.

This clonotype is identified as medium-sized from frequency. The CDR3 is CSVGRTGDSYNEQFF. J is TRBJ2-1 and V is TRBV29-1; TCRdb reports TRBD1, a call that lacks DNA to check it against. The CDR3 runs 15 residues. Germline CDR1 and CDR2: SQVTM and ANQGSEA.

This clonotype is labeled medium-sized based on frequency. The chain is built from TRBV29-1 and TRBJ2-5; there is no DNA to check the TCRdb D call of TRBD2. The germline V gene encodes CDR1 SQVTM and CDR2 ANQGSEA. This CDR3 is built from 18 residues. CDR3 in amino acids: CSVEDRATSGNGWETQYF.

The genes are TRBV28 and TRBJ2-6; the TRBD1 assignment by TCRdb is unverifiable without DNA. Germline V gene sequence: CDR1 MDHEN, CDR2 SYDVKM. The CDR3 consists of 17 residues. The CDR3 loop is CASVPGTLSSGANVLTF.

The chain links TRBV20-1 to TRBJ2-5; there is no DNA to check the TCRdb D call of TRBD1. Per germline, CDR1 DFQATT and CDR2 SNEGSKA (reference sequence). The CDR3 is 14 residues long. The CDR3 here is CSASARQVQETQYF.

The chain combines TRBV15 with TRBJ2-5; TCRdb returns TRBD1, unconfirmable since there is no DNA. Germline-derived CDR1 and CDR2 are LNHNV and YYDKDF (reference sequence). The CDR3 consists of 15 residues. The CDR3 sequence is CATSRAGGAGETQYF.

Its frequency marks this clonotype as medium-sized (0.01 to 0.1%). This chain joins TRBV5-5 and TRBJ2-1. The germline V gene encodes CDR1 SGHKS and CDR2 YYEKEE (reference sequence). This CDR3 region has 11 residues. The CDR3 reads CASSPDSEQFF.

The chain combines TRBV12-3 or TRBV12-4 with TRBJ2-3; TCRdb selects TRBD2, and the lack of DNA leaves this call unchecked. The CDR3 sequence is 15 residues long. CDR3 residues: CASSWTSGGGDTQYF.

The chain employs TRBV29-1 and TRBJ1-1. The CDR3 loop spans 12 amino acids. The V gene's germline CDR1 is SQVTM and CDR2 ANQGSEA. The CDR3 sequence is CSVERPYTEAFF.